This T cell receptor beta chain was identified during a study of identical twins' blood T cells. Points from the study as a whole: Each donor's most abundant TCRbeta clonotypes shared more CDR3 sequences with her twin than unrelated donors. Mainly, cloneset size products determined shared clonotypes, twins included.

About this clonotype itself: The antigen remains unidentified. One end of the junction varies from germline; a read error may be responsible.

The CDR3 covers 12 residues. Germline V CDR1 and CDR2: DFQATT, SNEGSKA (reference sequence). TCR cDNA libraries were made from RNA using a previously described, modified protocol. TCRdb recomputed calls from the 5' RACE reads with MiXCR, one row per CDR3 protein. The sample holds roughly 380,000 distinct CDR3 sequences, over 25% seen once. Sequencing was carried out using PBMCs. The source is a woman aged 18 to 55 in good health. The chain recombines TRBV20-1 with TRBJ1-2; no clear D gene. As DNA, the CDR3 is TGCAGCGCTAGAGGGAGGCGGGATGGCTACACCTTC. The encoded protein is CSARGRRDGYTF.